The entry that follows covers one T cell receptor beta chain sequence. Its antigen is unknown. The data are from a study of cytomegalovirus exposure and HLA in healthy donors. Overall study results and limits: In vitro checks showed that a few CMV-associated chains really do target CMV antigens. Cytomegalovirus association was assigned to about 180 TCR beta chains.

Sequenced by immunoSEQ multiplex PCR; TCRdb stores in-frame clones only, minus some. The sample contains hundreds of thousands of clones, roughly 90% of which appear only once. An approximately 120-subject validation cohort, separate from the approximately 610-subject first cohort, supplied the donors. The CDR3 totals 16 residues. V dropped 3 bases and J dropped 4; count of bases not matched to a gene: 7. CDR1 is LNHDA and CDR2 is SQIVND in the germline V gene (reference sequence). What was sequenced was PBMCs. This sequence was found in a woman in her late teens or twenties in good health and CMV-seronegative. The V and J genes are TRBV19 and TRBJ1-5; 9 bases match TRBD1. The CDR3 DNA reads as TGTGCCAGTAGTATCTGGGCGGGACAGGGAAATCAGCCCCAGCATTTT. Its translation is CASSIWAGQGNQPQHF.